This is a list of T cell receptor beta chains from one sample in a study of T cell responses to AZD1222 COVID-19 vaccine. The table came from immunoSEQ multiplex PCR; TCRdb's copy has only in-frame clones and leaves some out. Of about 140,000 clones detected, 88% appear once; the ten largest clones hold around 3%. The material sequenced was peripheral blood, taken 28 days after the second AZD1222 dose. These receptors were taken from an adult who received the AZD1222 COVID-19 vaccine. CDR3s include the opening cysteine and the closing phenylalanine or tryptophan. A D gene is named only where the DNA matches it firmly. Only some rows state a clone size, as once, few, many or a class for expanded clones.

TRBV11-2,.,TRBJ1-2,once,TGTGCCAGCAGCTCCGCTTATGGAGGTCCCGGAGGACGCTACACCTTC,CASSSAYGGPGGRYTF
TRBV28,.,TRBJ1-2,once,TGTGCCAGCAGTTTAGGGCAGGGTGGCGGCTACACCTTC,CASSLGQGGGYTF
TRBV19,.,TRBJ2-1,.,TGTGCCAGTACCCCGACAACCTCCTACAATGAGCAGTTCTTC,CASTPTTSYNEQFF
TRBV6-2/TRBV6-3,TRBD1,TRBJ2-7,once,TGTGCCAGCAGTTACTCGACTTGGGACAGGGGGCACGAGGGCTACGAGCAGTACTTC,CASSYSTWDRGHEGYEQYF
TRBV28,.,TRBJ1-2,once,TGTGCCAGCAGTTTATACCAAACCCCAGTGCTCACCTTC,CASSLYQTPVLTF
TRBV9,TRBD1,TRBJ2-2,.,TGTGCCAGCAGCGGACAGGGTTACACCGGGGAGCTGTTTTTT,CASSGQGYTGELFF
TRBV28,.,TRBJ1-1,once,TGTGCCAGCAGTTTAAACAGGGTGGGCACTGAAGCTTTCTTT,CASSLNRVGTEAFF
TRBV5-6,.,TRBJ2-1,.,TGTGCCAGCAGCTTGGGACAGAGTCTTTGGAATGAGCAGTTCTTC,CASSLGQSLWNEQFF
TRBV3-1/TRBV3-2,.,TRBJ1-1,.,TGTGCCAGCAGCCAGGGAGGGGGACCACGGAACACTGAAGCTTTCTTT,CASSQGGGPRNTEAFF
TRBV2,TRBD1,TRBJ2-7,.,TGTGCCAGCAGGAAACAGGGGGACGAGCAGTACTTC,CASRKQGDEQYF
TRBV18,TRBD1,TRBJ2-1,.,TGTGCCAGCTCACCACCAGAGGGACAGGGAACCTACAATGAGCAGTTCTTC,CASSPPEGQGTYNEQFF
TRBV6-2/TRBV6-3,TRBD1,TRBJ1-1,few,TGTGCCAGCAGCACAGACAGGGGGCGGGTTGAAGCTTTCTTT,CASSTDRGRVEAFF